This T cell receptor beta chain was sequenced in a study of neurological immune-mediated disorders (dated by TCRdb to about 2019). Background for the entire study: Peripheral blood TCR-beta repertoires from HTLV-I-associated myelopathy (HAM/TSP) patients, multiple sclerosis patients and healthy controls were compared by UMI-based sequencing. The roughly 110 TCR-beta libraries included longitudinal samples, technical triplicates and paired sorted CD4+ and CD8+ T-cell subsets alongside PBMC samples. The cohort was made up of 68 subjects, consisting of about 14 HAM/TSP patients, around 35 multiple sclerosis patients and approximately 20 healthy controls.

In this sample, this clonotype turned up many times. The target of this receptor is not known. There are no base qualities to consult, and no much larger clone falls within one base. Overall results and qualifications from the work: No identical CDR3 amino acid sequences were shared among expanded clones across subjects, suggesting private TCR-beta repertoires in all groups. TCR clonal expansion was highest in HAM/TSP patients and lowest in MS patients, with MS patients falling below even healthy controls.

V sheds 2 bases and J sheds 7 bases, leaving 16 bases between their ends. From a lookup of the germline V gene, CDR1 and CDR2 are SGHRS and YFSETQ. The CDR3 runs 15 residues from the cysteine to the phenylalanine. The kept DNA is CDR3 alone, 45 bases in frame from the first base. cDNA synthesis used template-switch 5'RACE with a primer carrying a 10-nucleotide random unique molecular identifier tagging each TCR transcript. Every sequencing run covered 15-18 subjects and yielded more than 170 million TCR-beta sequences. Total RNA was extracted with the RNeasy kit. The KAPA Real-time Library Amplification kit was used to amplify TCR-beta VDJ regions with primers targeting the TCR constant region and the 5'RACE anchor. A first PCR added sample indexes and Illumina adaptors, after which a second PCR increased the library yield. After Ampure bead purification, the TCR product of roughly 650 bp was size-selected on a 2% E-gel SizeSelection system. Before pooling, libraries had their quality checked on a Bioanalyzer, their concentration measured with Qubit, and their quantity determined with the Kapa Library Quantification kit. An Illumina HiSeq 2500 was used to sequence the libraries paired-end at 2 x 150 bp. To increase sequence diversity, about 25-31% phiX was spiked into each library pool. Per the authors' processing: The quality-filtered reads were processed with the UMI-based MiGEC pipeline, whose error correction step removed more than 80% of the raw TCR sequences. IMGT germline references were used for aligning VDJ genes, and each clonotype was defined as a unique CDR3 amino acid sequence together with its V-J genes. Clonal expansion, Shannon diversity and CDR3 relatedness (CalcPairwiseDistances, ClusterSamples) were evaluated with VDJtools, and phylogenetic trees were built with CLCbio workbench. Expanded clones were defined as having at least 8 unique UMIs, based on coefficient-of-variation modelling across technical triplicates. TCRdb handled the public reads itself, with Q25 trimming in fastp and clone calling in MiXCR, and kept productive beta chains. Every entry covers one CDR3 protein and lists the most common genes and DNA from its rows. The V and J calls were not made by the authors but by TCRdb's processing. The sample includes about 43,000 distinct CDR3 sequences, with 9.5% to 15% observed a single time. The ten largest make up around 1.3% of the sample.

The healthy controls were volunteers from blood banks in Maryland, USA. For the unsorted PBMC libraries, 2 million PBMCs were stored in RNAlater at -80 degrees C until RNA extraction and were used to generate the libraries. PBMCs were separated from peripheral blood using Ficoll-Hypaque density gradient centrifugation and then cryopreserved in liquid nitrogen. This sequence uses TRBV5-1 and TRBJ2-1, and the D gene may be TRBD1, 6 bases matching. Specimen: PBMCs. The TCR was taken from a female donor in good health. The bases read TGCGCCAGCAGCTTAGGGGGAACGGTGGTAAATGAGCAGTTCTTC. Its protein reads: CASSLGGTVVNEQFF.